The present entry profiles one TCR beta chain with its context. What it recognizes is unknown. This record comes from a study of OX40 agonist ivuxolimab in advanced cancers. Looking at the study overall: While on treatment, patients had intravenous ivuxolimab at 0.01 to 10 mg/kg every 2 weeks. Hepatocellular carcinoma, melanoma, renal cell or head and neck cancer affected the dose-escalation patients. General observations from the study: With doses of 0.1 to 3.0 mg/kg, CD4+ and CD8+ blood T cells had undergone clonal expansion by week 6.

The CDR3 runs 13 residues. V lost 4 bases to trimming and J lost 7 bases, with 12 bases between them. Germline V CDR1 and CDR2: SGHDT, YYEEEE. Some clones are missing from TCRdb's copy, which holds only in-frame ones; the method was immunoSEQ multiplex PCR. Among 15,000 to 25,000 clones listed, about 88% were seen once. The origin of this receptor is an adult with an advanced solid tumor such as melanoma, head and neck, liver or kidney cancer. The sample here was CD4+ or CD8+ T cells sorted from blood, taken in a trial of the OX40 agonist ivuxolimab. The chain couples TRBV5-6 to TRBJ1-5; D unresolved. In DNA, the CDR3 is TGTGCCAGCAGCCCGGGGAGAAGGCAGCCCCAGCATTTT. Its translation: CASSPGRRQPQHF. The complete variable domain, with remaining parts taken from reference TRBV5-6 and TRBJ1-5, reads DAGVTQSPTHLIKTRGQQVTLRCSPKSGHDTVSWYQQALGQGPQFIFQYYEEEERQRGNFPDRFSGHQFPNYSSELNVNALLLGDSALYLCASSPGRRQPQHFGDGTRLSIL.